Given below is one T cell receptor beta chain in context. Those who participated ranged in age from roughly 18 to 89 years and resided in about two dozen US areas. The table came from immunoSEQ multiplex PCR; TCRdb's copy has only in-frame clones and leaves some out. The table has about 150,000 clones, around four fifths seen once. These data originate in a study of blood T cell repertoires in COVID-19. The CDR3 runs 11 residues. Trimming left V 0 bases short and J 7 bases short, with 6 bases between. The germline CDR1 and CDR2 sequences are GTSNPN and SVGIG (reference sequence). The specimen was PBMCs or T cells enriched from blood (not recorded which). The chain couples TRBV30 to TRBJ1-2, with D uncertain. The origin of this receptor is a middle-aged man who had recovered from COVID-19. The CDR3 sequence: CAWSVASGYTF. DNA of the CDR3: TGTGCCTGGAGTGTGGCTTCTGGCTACACCTTC.